The 15 T cell receptor beta chains below come from one sample, sequenced in a study of Graves' ophthalmopathy and Graves' hyperthyroidism. Transcripts of RNA were the source for amplifying TCR beta CDR3 regions. The authors performed first-round RT-PCR with HTBI primers and then a second-round multiplex PCR. Using its own MiXCR run on the multiplex PCR reads, TCRdb lists one record per CDR3 protein. This repertoire shows around 470,000 distinct CDR3 sequences, 13% to 15% found once; its top ten account for 9.5% to 10%. What was sequenced was blood. The receptors originated from a woman under 40 with Graves' ophthalmopathy.

The chain combines TRBV29-1 with TRBJ2-5; 8 bases align to TRBD1. This CDR3 comprises 12 residues. Germline CDR1 is SQVTM and CDR2 is ANQGSEA. Germline trimming cut 8 bases from V and 4 bases from J; bases unmatched to any gene: 6. Written as DNA, the CDR3 is TGCAGCACATGGACAGGGACAGAGACCCAGTACTTC. It yields the protein CSTWTGTETQYF.

This clonotype was observed at least ten times. The rearrangement joins TRBV6-4 to TRBJ1-1; 8 bases are a match to TRBD1. After removal of 6 bases from V and 0 bases from J, the junction contained 15 bases not matched to a gene. The CDR3 extends over 18 amino acids. Germline CDR1 MRHNA, CDR2 SNTAGT. The DNA of the CDR3 is TGTGCCAGCAGAACCGACCAACCGGGACAGGATATGAACACTGAAGCTTTCTTT. Encoded protein: CASRTDQPGQDMNTEAFF.

This clonotype was counted ten times or more. The CDR3 reads CSGRETGRFTEAFF. Here the CDR3 DNA reads TGCAGCGGGCGGGAGACAGGGAGGTTCACTGAAGCTTTCTTT. The chain links TRBV29-1 to TRBJ1-1; 7 bases line up with TRBD1. Per the germline V gene, CDR1 is SQVTM and CDR2 is ANQGSEA. The CDR3 covers 14 residues. The ends lost 7 bases at V and 4 bases at J; junction bases unmatched: 12. The full variable domain, in which reference TRBV29-1 and TRBJ1-1 provide the parts outside the CDR3, is SAVISQKPSRDICQRGTSLTIQCQVDSQVTMMFWYRQQPGQSLTLIATANQGSEATYESGFVIDKFPISRPNLTFSTLTVSNMSPEDSSIYLCSGRETGRFTEAFFGQGTRLTVV.

This clonotype was observed many times. This chain uses TRBV6-5 with TRBJ1-2, with D unclear. The germline CDR1 and CDR2 sequences are MNHEY and SVGAGI. The V gene lost 4 bases and the J gene lost 0 bases, with 0 bases spanning the gap. The CDR3 loop spans 11 amino acids. For the CDR3, the DNA is TGTGCCAGCAGTTCTAACTATGGCTACACCTTC. This translates into CASSSNYGYTF.

This clonotype was seen a handful of times. V usage is TRBV30 and J usage is TRBJ1-5, with D perhaps TRBD1 (5 bases). The V gene lost 1 base and the J gene lost 2 bases, with 12 bases spanning the gap. The CDR3 sequence is 15 residues long. Germline V gene sequence: CDR1 GTSNPN, CDR2 SVGIG (reference sequence). The CDR3 nucleotides are TGTGCCTGGAGTGGTCGAGCCAGGGGCAATCAGCCCCAGCATTTT. Translated, it gives CAWSGRARGNQPQHF.

This clonotype was observed at least ten times. The V and J genes are TRBV6-1 and TRBJ2-7; TRBD1 might be the D (6 bases). CDR1 is MNHNS and CDR2 is SASEGT in the germline V gene. V was shortened by 3 bases and J by 3 bases, with 9 bases between the two germline ends. This CDR3 is 13 amino acids long. The CDR3: CASSETGFYEQYF. CDR3 DNA sequence: TGTGCCAGCAGTGAGACAGGATTCTACGAGCAGTACTTC.

This clonotype has just a few counts. The V call is TRBV15, the J call TRBJ1-5; D unclear. V dropped 3 bases and J dropped 7 bases, with 10 bases sitting between them. CDR1 and CDR2 from the germline V gene are LNHNV and YYDKDF (reference sequence). CDR3 length: 13 amino acids. CDR3 sequence reads: CATSRFRGQPQHF. Written as DNA, the CDR3 is TGTGCCACCAGCAGGTTTCGGGGACAGCCCCAGCATTTT.

The V call is TRBV9, the J call TRBJ2-7; possible D gene TRBD2, 6 bases. The CDR3 length is 16 residues. Trimming took 3 bases from V and 4 from J, leaving 20 bases between them. Germline loops: CDR1 SGDLS, CDR2 YYNGEE. CDR3: CASSAGVLAGTYEQYF. The CDR3 region has the DNA TGTGCCAGCAGCGCCGGGGTACTGGCGGGGACGTACGAGCAGTACTTC.

This clonotype occurred many times. The chain carries TRBV28 and TRBJ2-2; TRBD2 is a possible D gene (5 bases). V lost 6 bases to trimming and J lost 4 bases, with 18 bases between them. This CDR3 spans 16 amino acids. CDR1 MDHEN and CDR2 SYDVKM come from the germline V gene. CDR3 amino acids: CASRGWTWISTGELFF. The CDR3 DNA reads as TGTGCCAGCAGGGGTTGGACTTGGATCTCCACCGGGGAGCTGTTTTTT.

There are many counts of this clonotype. The chain has TRBV27 and TRBJ2-5; 7 positions agree with TRBD2. The CDR3 runs 15 residues. V shed 3 bases, J shed 5 bases, and the junction held 9 bases outside the gene matches. Germline V lookup: CDR1 MNHEY, CDR2 SMNVEV (reference sequence). The CDR3 region has the DNA TGTGCCAGCAGTTTGGGTCCAGGACTAGGTGAGACCCAGTACTTC. Its protein is CASSLGPGLGETQYF.

As to this clonotype: The junction and the germline gene differ at one end; a read error may be behind it. The chain carries TRBV11-2 and TRBJ2-4; tentative D call: TRBD2 (6 bases). Germline CDR1 is SGHAT and CDR2 is FQNNGV. The length of the CDR3 is 18 residues. Here the CDR3 DNA reads TGTGCCAGCAGCTTAGGGGCGGGGTGGGGCGTCGGCAAAAACATTAAGTACTTC. Protein sequence: CASSLGAGWGVGKNIKYF.

This clonotype has at least ten counts. V gene TRBV6-1 combines with J gene TRBJ1-5, with D tentatively TRBD1 (5 bases). Trimming removed 1 base from V and 9 bases from J, with 22 bases in between. Germline V gene sequence: CDR1 MNHNS, CDR2 SASEGT. The length of the CDR3 is 17 residues. CDR3 sequence reads: CASSEGDGSQGDMPQHF. CDR3 sequence (DNA): TGTGCCAGCAGTGAAGGGGACGGATCCCAAGGTGACATGCCCCAGCATTTT.

In this sample, this clonotype turned up many times. J is TRBJ1-1 and V is TRBV27; D unresolved. Germline-derived CDR1 and CDR2 are MNHEY and SMNVEV (reference sequence). The CDR3 length is 10 residues. With 5 bases removed from V and 7 bases from J, the gap between germline ends came to 5 bases. CDR3 amino acids: CASSRHEAFF. The CDR3 coding sequence is TGTGCCAGCAGTCGCCATGAAGCTTTCTTT.

In its sample, this clonotype was seen many times. The genes are TRBV20-1 and TRBJ1-5, with D hard to call. Trimming shortened V by 0 bases and J by 4 bases, and 7 bases separated the two germline ends. This CDR3 has 13 residues. Germline values: CDR1 DFQATT, CDR2 SNEGSKA (reference sequence). DNA of the CDR3: TGCAGTGCTAGAGATATGGAGAATCAGCCCCAGCATTTT. Translating it yields CSARDMENQPQHF.

The rearrangement uses TRBV12-5 and TRBJ1-3; no firm D call. V was cut by 0 bases and J by 0 bases, with 9 bases left in between. The CDR3 totals 16 residues. Germline CDR1 is LGHNT and CDR2 is FRNRAP. This CDR3 is CASGLVAGSSGNTIYF. CDR3 in DNA: TGTGCTAGTGGTTTGGTAGCCGGGAGCTCTGGAAACACCATATATTTT.